A single sample is the source of the 27 T cell receptor beta chains below, sequenced in a study of OX40 agonist ivuxolimab in advanced cancers. Clones were sequenced by immunoSEQ multiplex PCR, and TCRdb holds only the in-frame ones, with some missing. The sample carries about 77,000 clones, more than 70% recorded once. Specimen: CD4+ or CD8+ T cells sorted from blood, collected in a trial of the OX40 agonist ivuxolimab. Receptors were obtained from an adult with an advanced solid tumor such as melanoma, head and neck, liver or kidney cancer.

This clone was seen only once. This sequence joins TRBV7-2 and TRBJ1-2; possibly TRBD1 for D (6 bases). V was trimmed by 1 base and J by 8 bases, leaving 14 bases between them. There are 14 residues in the CDR3. Germline V gene sequence: CDR1 SGHTA, CDR2 FQGNSA. The CDR3 region is CASSLDRRGYGYTF. In DNA, the CDR3 is TGTGCCAGCAGCTTAGATCGGAGGGGGTACGGCTACACCTTC.

The CDR3 protein is CASSLAGTASNEQFF. CDR3 DNA sequence: TGTGCCAGCAGCTTAGCCGGGACAGCGTCAAATGAGCAGTTCTTC. The chain links TRBV7-9 to TRBJ2-1; 7 nucleotides align to TRBD1. CDR3 length: 15 residues. Germline lookup yields CDR1 SEHNR and CDR2 FQNEAQ (reference sequence). V was pared by 0 bases and J by 7 bases, with 6 bases of the junction left unmatched.

The rearrangement joins TRBV30 to TRBJ1-5; D is unclear. With 2 bases removed from V and 2 bases from J, the gap between germline ends came to 10 bases. CDR1 and CDR2 (germline): GTSNPN, SVGIG (reference sequence). CDR3 size: 14 residues. CDR3 in DNA: TGTGCCTGGAGTTTAGATAGGGGCAATCAGCCCCAGCATTTT. Encoded protein: CAWSLDRGNQPQHF.

This rearrangement joins TRBV7-9 to TRBJ1-5; no reliable D call. The ends were cut back, 1 base at V and 6 bases at J, with 7 bases in the middle. The CDR3 has 13 amino acids. Germline V gene data show CDR1 as SEHNR and CDR2 as FQNEAQ (reference sequence). DNA of the CDR3: TGTGCCAGCAGCTTAGTCGAGGGTCAGCCCCAGCATTTT. This codes for CASSLVEGQPQHF.

The gene calls are TRBV5-1 and TRBJ2-7, with 8 bases aligning to TRBD1. The CDR3 has 15 residues. Per the germline V gene, CDR1 is SGHRS and CDR2 is YFSETQ. The ends lost 5 bases at V and 3 bases at J; junction bases unmatched: 10. CDR3 sequence reads: CASSSGTGVYYEQYF. In nucleotides, the CDR3 is TGCGCCAGCAGTTCCGGGACAGGTGTGTACTACGAGCAGTACTTC.

The rearrangement joins TRBV4-1 to TRBJ1-2, with 10 bases identical to TRBD1. The germline gives CDR1 MGHRA, CDR2 YSYEKL. V dropped 1 base and J dropped 4; count of bases not matched to a gene: 6. The CDR3 is 16 residues long. As DNA, the CDR3 is TGCGCCAGCAGCCAAGGAGACAGGGGGCTTATCTATGGCTACACCTTC. The encoded protein is CASSQGDRGLIYGYTF.

This clone was seen only a few times. V is TRBV5-1 and J is TRBJ2-7; D remains unclear. CDR1 is SGHRS, CDR2 YFSETQ, per germline. The CDR3 is made up of 14 amino acids. V lost 0 bases and J lost 3, with 10 bases in between. The CDR3 DNA sequence: TGCGCCAGCAGCTTGGTTTCACGGCTCTACGAGCAGTACTTC. Amino acids: CASSLVSRLYEQYF.

The chain couples TRBV7-9 to TRBJ2-7; TRBD1 is a possible D gene (7 bases). The germline CDR1 and CDR2 sequences are SEHNR and FQNEAQ (reference sequence). V lost 4 bases to trimming and J lost 2 bases, with 15 bases between them. This CDR3 comprises 15 residues. CDR3 residues: CASSSSQGGTYEQYF. In DNA, the CDR3 is TGTGCCAGCAGCTCCTCGCAGGGGGGTACCTACGAGCAGTACTTC. Combining the CDR3 with reference TRBV7-9 and TRBJ2-7 gives the whole variable domain DTGVSQNPRHKITKRGQNVTFRCDPISEHNRLYWYRQTLGQGPEFLTYFQNEAQLEKSRLLSDRFSAERPKGSFSTLEIQRTEQGDSAMYLCASSSSQGGTYEQYFGPGTRLTVT.

The chain joins TRBV28 to TRBJ1-6, with a weak D call TRBD1 (6 bases). The CDR3 runs 16 residues. Germline V gives CDR1 MDHEN, CDR2 SYDVKM. V was trimmed by 6 bases and J by 4 bases, leaving 16 bases between them. CDR3 amino acids: CASRSRQALYNSPLHF. CDR3 in DNA: TGTGCCAGCAGAAGTAGACAGGCCCTTTATAATTCACCCCTCCACTTT.

In nucleotides, the CDR3 is TGTGCCAGCAGCTTAGTCGGGGGGGCCGTAGATACGCAGTATTTT. This gives the protein CASSLVGGAVDTQYF. The chain uses TRBV7-9 and TRBJ2-3, with TRBD2 matching 8 bases. The V gene end was trimmed by 1 base and the J gene end by 5 bases; junction bases not matched to a gene: 5. CDR3 length: 15 amino acids. Germline-derived CDR1 and CDR2 are SEHNR and FQNEAQ (reference sequence). Filled out from reference TRBV7-9 and TRBJ2-3, the complete variable domain reads DTGVSQNPRHKITKRGQNVTFRCDPISEHNRLYWYRQTLGQGPEFLTYFQNEAQLEKSRLLSDRFSAERPKGSFSTLEIQRTEQGDSAMYLCASSLVGGAVDTQYFGPGTRLTVL.

The chain has TRBV19 and TRBJ1-1, with unresolved D. V shed 3 bases and J shed 1 base, with 6 bases lying between them. The length of the CDR3 is 13 residues. In germline, CDR1 is LNHDA, CDR2 SQIVND (reference sequence). This CDR3 is CASSMTGNTEAFF. In DNA, the CDR3 is TGTGCCAGTAGTATGACTGGGAACACTGAAGCTTTCTTT. The entire variable domain, with the rest obtained from reference TRBV19 and TRBJ1-1, is as follows: DGGITQSPKYLFRKEGQNVTLSCEQNLNHDAMYWYRQDPGQGLRLIYYSQIVNDFQKGDIAEGYSVSREKKESFPLTVTSAQKNPTAFYLCASSMTGNTEAFFGQGTRLTVV.

This clone was recorded once. The CDR3 loop is CASRPLGRGRMISGANVLTF. DNA for the CDR3: TGTGCCAGCAGGCCCTTAGGTCGGGGGCGAATGATCTCTGGGGCCAACGTCCTGACTTTC. This chain connects TRBV5-8 to TRBJ2-6, with D perhaps TRBD1 or TRBD2 (6 bases each). The ends were cut back, 5 bases at V and 0 bases at J, with 24 bases in the middle. CDR3 length equals 20 residues. Germline V CDR1 and CDR2: SGHTS, YDEGEE.

This chain links TRBV10-3 with TRBJ2-7, with a tentative D call TRBD2 (5 bases). V was shortened by 3 bases and J by 7 bases, with 10 bases between the two germline ends. Germline V CDR1 and CDR2: ENHRY, SYGVKD. CDR3 size: 12 residues. CDR3 nucleotide sequence: TGTGCCATCAGTGAAACGGGGAGAGAGCAGTACTTC. Translating gives CAISETGREQYF.

V is TRBV29-1 and J is TRBJ2-7, with D perhaps given as TRBD1 or TRBD2 (5 bases each). Looked up from germline, CDR1 is SQVTM and CDR2 is ANQGSEA. Trimming removed 6 bases at V and 2 bases at J, with 8 bases between. CDR3 length equals 11 residues. CDR3 in amino acids: CSVRDPYEQYF. Here the CDR3 DNA reads TGCAGCGTCCGGGACCCCTACGAGCAGTACTTC.

Written as DNA, the CDR3 is TGTGCCAGCTCACGTCTGGGACAGGGTTTAGACGAGCAGTACTTC. Translating it yields CASSRLGQGLDEQYF. V usage is TRBV18 and J usage is TRBJ2-7; 9 bases line up with TRBD1. The J segment lost 5 bases and the V segment lost 4 bases, leaving 9 bases of the junction unmatched. The CDR3 is 15 residues long. Germline V CDR1 and CDR2: KGHSH, LQKENI.

The chain links TRBV4-2 to TRBJ2-1, with D unclear. Trimming shortened V by 0 bases and J by 5 bases, and 5 bases separated the two germline ends. The CDR3 runs 13 residues. CDR1 LGHNA and CDR2 YNFKEQ come from the germline V gene. The CDR3 protein is CASSQDMHNEQFF. The CDR3 DNA follows: TGTGCCAGCAGCCAAGATATGCACAATGAGCAGTTCTTC.

This chain links TRBV29-1 with TRBJ2-3, with D perhaps TRBD2 (6 bases). The germline gives CDR1 SQVTM, CDR2 ANQGSEA. There are 13 residues in the CDR3. Between the trimmed V and J ends, which lost 5 bases and 1 base, there was a span of 10 bases. CDR3 sequence reads: CSVQGLGTDTQYF. The CDR3 nucleotides read TGCAGCGTTCAGGGACTCGGCACAGATACGCAGTATTTT.

This chain uses TRBV11-3 with TRBJ2-6; D is possibly TRBD1 (6 bases). Germline CDR1 SGHNT, CDR2 YENEEA. V gave up 4 bases and J gave up 2 bases, with 6 bases separating them. The CDR3 contains 14 residues. The CDR3, as DNA: TGTGCCAGCAGCTCAGGGGCTGGGGCCAACGTCCTGACTTTC. Amino acid sequence: CASSSGAGANVLTF.

The V call is TRBV21-1, the J call TRBJ2-3; the table's D call, TRBD2, was not checked against the DNA. TRBV21-1 is deemed a pseudogene. This CDR3 is 17 amino acids long. The CDR3 here is CASSKTSGEAPADTQYF. The CDR3 DNA reads as TGTGCCAGCAGCAAAACTAGCGGGGAGGCCCCCGCAGATACGCAGTATTTT.

The rearrangement uses TRBV7-9 and TRBJ1-1, with no clear D. The germline CDR1 and CDR2 sequences are SEHNR and FQNEAQ (reference sequence). Trimming removed 3 bases from V and 5 bases from J, with 16 bases in between. This CDR3 region has 15 residues. The CDR3 region has the DNA TGTGCCAGCAGCTTGACATGGGCCTCGGATACTGAAGCTTTCTTT. It specifies CASSLTWASDTEAFF. The whole variable domain, filled in from reference TRBV7-9 and TRBJ1-1, reads DTGVSQNPRHKITKRGQNVTFRCDPISEHNRLYWYRQTLGQGPEFLTYFQNEAQLEKSRLLSDRFSAERPKGSFSTLEIQRTEQGDSAMYLCASSLTWASDTEAFFGQGTRLTVV.

The rearrangement links TRBV5-1 to TRBJ1-1; TRBD1 matches at 9 bases. Losses at the gene ends were 1 base for V and 5 bases for J; bases not matched to a gene: 6. CDR1 is SGHRS and CDR2 is YFSETQ in the germline V gene. The CDR3 runs to 15 residues. The DNA of the CDR3 is TGCGCCAGCAGCTTGCCGGGACAGGGTCAAACTGAAGCTTTCTTT. This encodes CASSLPGQGQTEAFF.

The CDR3 protein is CASSTQGGRSSGNTIYF. The CDR3 coding sequence is TGTGCCAGTAGTACCCAGGGGGGGCGAAGCTCTGGAAACACCATATATTTT. V gene TRBV19 combines with J gene TRBJ1-3, with 7 bases fitting TRBD1. CDR1 is LNHDA and CDR2 is SQIVND in the germline V gene (reference sequence). This CDR3 comprises 17 residues. V lost 4 bases, J lost 0 bases, and 9 bases stayed unmatched.

The rearrangement links TRBV5-1 to TRBJ2-7, with 7 bases fitting TRBD2. Germline CDR1 and CDR2: SGHRS and YFSETQ. V trimming: 1 base; J trimming: 4 bases; junction bases outside the gene matches: 5. This CDR3 contains 14 residues. In nucleotides, the CDR3 is TGCGCCAGCAGCTTGATCGGGGAGGGTTACGAGCAGTACTTC. It encodes CASSLIGEGYEQYF.

The CDR3 DNA reads as TGTGCCAGCAGTTTAAGGGACAGGAATTTTTTGACCCTCCACTTT. Protein product: CASSLRDRNFLTLHF. The chain links TRBV27 to TRBJ1-6; 8 bases fit TRBD1. V lost 2 bases and J lost 14; bases outside the gene matches: 11. This CDR3 has 15 residues. Germline V lookup: CDR1 MNHEY, CDR2 SMNVEV (reference sequence).

This rearrangement joins TRBV6-1 to TRBJ2-1; D may match TRBD1 or TRBD2 (5 bases each). This CDR3 region has 15 residues. Per germline, CDR1 MNHNS and CDR2 SASEGT. V gave up 5 bases and J gave up 0 bases, with 11 bases separating them. CDR3 region: CASSFEGSSYNEQFF. CDR3 coding DNA: TGTGCCAGCAGTTTTGAGGGGAGCTCCTACAATGAGCAGTTCTTC.

V is TRBV7-9 and J is TRBJ2-4; 7 bases are shared with TRBD2. CDR1 is SEHNR, CDR2 FQNEAQ, per germline (reference sequence). This CDR3 contains 16 residues. The V and J ends lost 5 bases and 4 bases, in that order; junction bases with no gene match: 11. As DNA, the CDR3 is TGTGCCAGCAGCCCCGTTCTGGCTAGCGGAAAAAACATTCAGTACTTC. The encoded protein is CASSPVLASGKNIQYF.

The rearrangement joins TRBV11-3 to TRBJ1-1, with TRBD1 matching over 9 bases. With 4 bases clipped from V and 2 bases from J, the junction kept 8 bases outside the gene matches. This CDR3 has 16 amino acids. In germline, CDR1 is SGHNT, CDR2 YENEEA. The CDR3 region has the DNA TGTGCCAGCAGCTCGGGACAGGGTGTCACCAACACTGAAGCTTTCTTT. It encodes CASSSGQGVTNTEAFF.